This T cell receptor beta chain stems from a study of post-analysis software for immune sequencing data. As for the study in general: Courses of disease covered relapsing-remitting, secondary progressive and progressive-relapsing multiple sclerosis.

General observations from the study: Samples prepared in the same batch strongly co-clustered by F measure.

With respect to this clonotype: What it recognizes is unknown.

cDNA libraries of TCR beta carried unique molecular identifiers. TCRdb passed the PCR reads through MiXCR, listing each CDR3 protein once. The sample lists about 430,000 distinct CDR3 sequences; over 30% were seen once. The clonotype was recovered from a girl aged 2-10 years with multiple sclerosis. What was sequenced was blood.

This CDR3 reads CASSFDSPLHF. In nucleotides, the CDR3 is TGTGCCAGCAGTTTTGATTCACCCCTCCACTTT. V and J are TRBV28 and TRBJ1-6; D is unclear. V was pared by 3 bases and J by 8 bases, with 2 bases between. The CDR3 is 11 residues long. Looked up from germline, CDR1 is MDHEN and CDR2 is SYDVKM.